The rows below give T cell receptor beta chains drawn from one sample of a study of cytotoxic CD8 clonotypes in ibrutinib-treated CLL. Libraries were prepared by immunoSEQ multiplex PCR; TCRdb keeps only in-frame clonotypes and omits some of them. The sample consists of 35,000 to 45,000 clones, about two thirds of them appearing once. The sequenced sample was PBMCs, obtained at disease progression, from a patient treated with ibrutinib. The receptors were sampled from a human donor with chronic lymphocytic leukemia. Both conserved end residues are part of each CDR3. A D gene is named only where the DNA matches it firmly. Size values are once, few and many counts, or a class for expanded clones, and some rows have none.

DNA	CDR3	V	size	D	J
TGTGCCAGTAGTGAAAGGGGTGGTTTCTCTGGGGCCAACGTCCTGACTTTC	CASSERGGFSGANVLTF	TRBV19	-	-	TRBJ2-6
TGTGCCACCACCTCGGACTTTTCTAACTATGGCTACACCTTC	CATTSDFSNYGYTF	TRBV15	-	-	TRBJ1-2
TGTGCCAGCAGCGTCCGGACAGGGGGTTCGACAGATACGCAGTATTTT	CASSVRTGGSTDTQYF	TRBV9	-	TRBD1	TRBJ2-3
TGTGCCAGCCATAAGGGGTCCAACTATGGCTACACCTTC	CASHKGSNYGYTF	TRBV5-8	many	-	TRBJ1-2
TGTGCCAGCAGTCGTCCGGGACAACCGAGCACAGATACGCAGTATTTT	CASSRPGQPSTDTQYF	TRBV28	-	-	TRBJ2-3
TGTGCCAGCAGCTTAGCTGGAGGGGAAGAGACCCAGTACTTC	CASSLAGGEETQYF	TRBV7-6	few	-	TRBJ2-5
TGTGCCAGCAGCTTGTTGCGACAGGGTTATGAAAAACTGTTTTTT	CASSLLRQGYEKLFF	TRBV5-6	-	TRBD1	TRBJ1-4
TGTGCCAGCAGGAGCTCTGGGGCCAACGTCCTGACTTTC	CASRSSGANVLTF	TRBV6-1	once	-	TRBJ2-6
TGTGCCAGCAGCAATCTTCTTGCACTGTGTAGCAATCAGCCCCAGCATTTT	CASSNLLALCSNQPQHF	TRBV21-1	many	-	TRBJ1-5
TGCGCCAGCAGCCAATATTCGGACCCAACCCTAAATAGAAATTCACCCCTCCACTTT	CASSQYSDPTLNRNSPLHF	TRBV4-1	-	-	TRBJ1-6
TGTGCCAGCAGCTTAGCCACGACAGGGGTCCAAAACATTCAGTACTTC	CASSLATTGVQNIQYF	TRBV7-8	-	TRBD1	TRBJ2-4
TGTGCCAGCAGCTTAGTGGCCCTCGGATACGAGCAGTACTTC	CASSLVALGYEQYF	TRBV7-8	-	-	TRBJ2-7
TGTGCCAGCAGCCACGGGACAGGAAGAACTGAAGCTTTCTTT	CASSHGTGRTEAFF	TRBV7-9	-	TRBD1	TRBJ1-1
TGTGCCAGCAGCTTAGGGACAGGGGTTGGCTACACCTTC	CASSLGTGVGYTF	TRBV7-6	-	TRBD1	TRBJ1-2